This entry lists 5 T cell receptor beta chains sequenced from one sample in a study of molecular identifiers for immune sequencing clone quantification. TCRdb recomputed calls from the PCR reads with MiXCR, one row per CDR3 protein. In the table there are 400,000 to 600,000 distinct CDR3 sequences, roughly 25% of which are singletons. The sample was naive CD8+ T cells from blood, with Jurkat cell RNA spiked in. The subset denotes: FACS-sorted CD8+CD4-CCR7+CD45RA+ naive T cells. These receptor sequences come from a human donor in good health. Some libraries in this study had Jurkat cell RNA spiked in.

This clonotype showed up many times. The rearrangement joins TRBV7-2 to TRBJ2-3, with D uncertain. V shed 7 bases and J shed 1 base, with 6 bases lying between them. The V gene's germline CDR1 is SGHTA and CDR2 FQGNSA. The CDR3 is 12 residues long. The CDR3 protein is CASTQGTDTQYF. The CDR3 DNA reads as TGTGCCAGCACCCAGGGCACAGATACGCAGTATTTT.

This clonotype was detected a few times. The chain combines TRBV12-3 or TRBV12-4 with TRBJ2-2; 13 positions match TRBD2. The trim removed 5 bases at V and 7 bases at J, leaving 7 bases unmatched. The CDR3 runs to 16 residues. CDR3 DNA sequence: TGTGCCAGCAGTCCACTAGCGGGAGGGCCGGACGGGGAGCTGTTTTTT. This translates into CASSPLAGGPDGELFF.

Regarding this clonotype: A read error is likely, as this CDR3 ends without the conserved phenylalanine or tryptophan. The chain has TRBV7-2 and TRBJ1-1; 11 bases are a match to TRBD1. V shed 5 bases, J shed 5 bases, and the junction held 13 bases outside the gene matches. Germline V gives CDR1 SGHTA, CDR2 FQGNSA. The CDR3 is 17 amino acids. CDR3 DNA: TGTGCCAGCAGCACACCCGATGGACAGGGGGCGCGTACTGAAGCTTTCGTT. Encoded protein: CASSTPDGQGARTEAFV.

This clonotype was counted many times. The rearrangement joins TRBV30 to TRBJ2-5; 9 nucleotides align to TRBD1. Looked up from germline, CDR1 is GTSNPN and CDR2 is SVGIG (reference sequence). V was pared by 8 bases and J by 10 bases, with 11 bases of the junction left unmatched. The CDR3 covers 12 residues. This CDR3 reads CAGTGGPWLQYF. The CDR3 nucleotides read TGTGCCGGCACAGGGGGCCCCTGGCTCCAGTACTTC.

This chain's CDR3 is CASSQVSWSLNTEAFF. In nucleotides, the CDR3 is TGTGCCAGCAGCCAAGTTTCCTGGAGCCTAAACACTGAAGCTTTCTTT. V usage is TRBV3-1 and J usage is TRBJ1-1; D gene ambiguous. The germline V gene has CDR1 LGHDT and CDR2 YNNKEL (reference sequence). Trimming shortened V by 1 base and J by 2 bases, and 14 bases separated the two germline ends. The CDR3 has 16 residues.